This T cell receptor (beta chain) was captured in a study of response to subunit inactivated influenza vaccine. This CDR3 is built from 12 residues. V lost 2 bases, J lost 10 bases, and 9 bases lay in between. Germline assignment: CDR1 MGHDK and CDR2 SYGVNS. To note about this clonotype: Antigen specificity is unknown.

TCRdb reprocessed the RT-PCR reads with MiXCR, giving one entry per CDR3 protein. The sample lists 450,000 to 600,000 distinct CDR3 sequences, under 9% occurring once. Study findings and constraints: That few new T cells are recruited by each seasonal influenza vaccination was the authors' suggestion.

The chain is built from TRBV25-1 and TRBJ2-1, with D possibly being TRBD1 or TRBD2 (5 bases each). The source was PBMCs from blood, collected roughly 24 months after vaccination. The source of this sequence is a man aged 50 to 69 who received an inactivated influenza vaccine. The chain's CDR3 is CASSEGWGEQFF. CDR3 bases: TGTGCCAGCAGTGAAGGATGGGGGGAGCAGTTCTTC. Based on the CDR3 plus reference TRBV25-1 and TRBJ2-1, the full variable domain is EADIYQTPRYLVIGTGKKITLECSQTMGHDKMYWYQQDPGMELHLIHYSYGVNSTEKGDLSSESTVSRIRTEHFPLTLESARPSHTSQYLCASSEGWGEQFFGPGTRLTVL.